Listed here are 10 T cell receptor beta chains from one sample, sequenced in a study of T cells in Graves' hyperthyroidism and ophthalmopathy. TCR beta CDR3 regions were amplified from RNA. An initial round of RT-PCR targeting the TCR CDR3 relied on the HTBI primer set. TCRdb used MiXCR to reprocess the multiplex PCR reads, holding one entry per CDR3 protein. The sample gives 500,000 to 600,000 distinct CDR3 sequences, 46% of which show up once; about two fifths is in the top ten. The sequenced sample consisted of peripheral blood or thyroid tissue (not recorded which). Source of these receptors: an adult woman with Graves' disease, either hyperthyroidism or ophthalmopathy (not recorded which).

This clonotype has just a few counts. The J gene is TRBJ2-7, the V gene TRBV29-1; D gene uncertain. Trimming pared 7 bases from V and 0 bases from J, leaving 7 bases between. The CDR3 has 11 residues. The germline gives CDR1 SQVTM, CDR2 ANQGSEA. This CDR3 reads CSAATSYEQYF. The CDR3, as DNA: TGCAGCGCGGCGACCTCCTACGAGCAGTACTTC.

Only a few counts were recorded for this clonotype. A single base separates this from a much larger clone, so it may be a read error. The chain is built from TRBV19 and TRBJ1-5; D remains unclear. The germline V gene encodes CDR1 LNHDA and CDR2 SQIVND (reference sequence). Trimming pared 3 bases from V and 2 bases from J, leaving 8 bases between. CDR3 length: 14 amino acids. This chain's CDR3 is CASSIGQCNQPQHF. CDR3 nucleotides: TGTGCCAGTAGTATTGGGCAGTGCAATCAGCCCCAGCATTTT.

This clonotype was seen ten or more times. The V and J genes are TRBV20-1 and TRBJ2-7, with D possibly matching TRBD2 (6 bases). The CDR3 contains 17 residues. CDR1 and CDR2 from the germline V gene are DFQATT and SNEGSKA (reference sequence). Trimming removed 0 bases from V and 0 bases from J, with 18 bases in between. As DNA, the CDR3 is TGCAGTGCTAGAGATCTGAGGGGAGGCGGGCACTCCTACGAGCAGTACTTC. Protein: CSARDLRGGGHSYEQYF.

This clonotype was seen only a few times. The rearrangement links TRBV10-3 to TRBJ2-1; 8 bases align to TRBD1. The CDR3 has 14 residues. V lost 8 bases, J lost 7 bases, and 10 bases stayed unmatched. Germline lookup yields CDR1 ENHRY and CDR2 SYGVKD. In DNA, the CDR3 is TGTGCCATCCGAGGACACACAGGGGGGAATGAGCAGTTCTTC. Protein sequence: CAIRGHTGGNEQFF.

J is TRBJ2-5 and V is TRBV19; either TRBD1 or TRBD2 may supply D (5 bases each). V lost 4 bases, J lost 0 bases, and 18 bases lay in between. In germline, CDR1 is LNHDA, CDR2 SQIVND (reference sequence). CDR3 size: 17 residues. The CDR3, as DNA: TGTGCCAGTAGTAAAAAGCCCCCCGGGGCGTACCAAGAGACCCAGTACTTC. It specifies CASSKKPPGAYQETQYF. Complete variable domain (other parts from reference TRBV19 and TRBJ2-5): DGGITQSPKYLFRKEGQNVTLSCEQNLNHDAMYWYRQDPGQGLRLIYYSQIVNDFQKGDIAEGYSVSREKKESFPLTVTSAQKNPTAFYLCASSKKPPGAYQETQYFGPGTRLLVL.

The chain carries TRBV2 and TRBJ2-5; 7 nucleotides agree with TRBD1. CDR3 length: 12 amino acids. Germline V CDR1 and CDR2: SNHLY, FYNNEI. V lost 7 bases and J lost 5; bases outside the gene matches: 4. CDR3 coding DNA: TGTGCCAGCATGCAGGACAGGGAGACCCAGTACTTC. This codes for CASMQDRETQYF.

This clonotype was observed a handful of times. This CDR3 reads CASSLAATGYLTYEQYF. The CDR3 coding sequence is TGTGCCAGCAGCTTAGCGGCCACTGGTTACCTCACCTACGAGCAGTACTTC. The chain recombines TRBV7-8 with TRBJ2-7, with unresolved D. Germline V gene data show CDR1 as SGHVS and CDR2 as FQNEAQ. V was pared by 0 bases and J by 2 bases, with 17 bases between. The CDR3 extends over 17 amino acids.

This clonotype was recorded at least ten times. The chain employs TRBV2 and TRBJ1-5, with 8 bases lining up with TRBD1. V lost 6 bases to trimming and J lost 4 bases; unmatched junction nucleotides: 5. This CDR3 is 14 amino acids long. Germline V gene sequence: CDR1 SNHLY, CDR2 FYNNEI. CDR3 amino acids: CASSGGQVNQPQHF. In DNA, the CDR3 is TGTGCCAGCAGCGGGGGACAGGTTAATCAGCCCCAGCATTTT. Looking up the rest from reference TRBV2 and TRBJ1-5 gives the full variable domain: EPEVTQTPSHQVTQMGQEVILRCVPISNHLYFYWYRQILGQKVEFLVSFYNNEISEKSEIFDDQFSVERPDGSNFTLKIRSTKLEDSAMYFCASSGGQVNQPQHFGDGTRLSIL.

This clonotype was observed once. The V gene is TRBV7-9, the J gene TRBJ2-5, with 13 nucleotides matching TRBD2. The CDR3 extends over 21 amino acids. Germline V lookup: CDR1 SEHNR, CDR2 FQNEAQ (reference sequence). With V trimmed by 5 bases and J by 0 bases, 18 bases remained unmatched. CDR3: CASSQIRGTSGKIPNQETQYF. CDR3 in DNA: TGTGCCAGCAGCCAGATACGGGGGACTAGCGGGAAAATTCCCAACCAAGAGACCCAGTACTTC.

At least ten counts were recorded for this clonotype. This CDR3 is CASSLVAGVLSGANVLTF. The CDR3 DNA follows: TGTGCCAGCAGCTTAGTTGCGGGCGTACTGTCTGGGGCCAACGTCCTGACTTTC. The chain is built from TRBV7-2 and TRBJ2-6; a weak D match, TRBD2 (5 bases). Germline V gives CDR1 SGHTA, CDR2 FQGNSA. The CDR3 spans 18 residues. V lost 1 base and J 1 base, leaving 14 bases between the germline ends. Drawing the rest from reference TRBV7-2 and TRBJ2-6, the complete variable domain is GAGVSQSPSNKVTEKGKDVELRCDPISGHTALYWYRQSLGQGLEFLIYFQGNSAPDKSGLPSDRFSAERTGGSVSTLTIQRTQQEDSAVYLCASSLVAGVLSGANVLTFGAGSRLTVL.